This is a list of T cell receptor beta chains from one sample in a study of radiotherapy plus CTLA-4 blockade in lung cancer. The data were produced by immunoSEQ multiplex PCR, yet TCRdb's version contains in-frame clones alone and is incomplete. The data show 50,000 to 60,000 clones, 70% to 85% seen once. The source was peripheral blood, collected from a patient treated with radiotherapy plus ipilimumab. These receptor sequences come from a human donor with non-small cell lung cancer whose response to radiotherapy plus ipilimumab could not be evaluated. Each CDR3 is given with its conserved first and last residue. The D gene is left open where the match is weak. Clone size is stated in some rows and not others, as once, few, many or a class when expanded.

size	V	D	J	CDR3	DNA
few	TRBV19	TRBD1	TRBJ1-1	CASSRDRIGTEAFF	TGTGCCAGTAGTAGGGACAGAATTGGCACTGAAGCTTTCTTT
NA	TRBV27	TRBD2	TRBJ2-3	CASSSLNSGRAADTQYF	TGTGCCAGCAGCTCCCTCAATAGCGGGAGAGCCGCAGATACGCAGTATTTT
NA	TRBV4-3	TRBD1	TRBJ1-1	CASSDVPGTGASF	TGCGCCAGCAGCGATGTTCCCGGGACAGGGGCCTCCTTT
NA	TRBV5-1	NA	TRBJ2-4	CASSLSGQLAAKNIQYF	TGCGCCAGCAGCTTATCCGGACAGTTAGCGGCCAAAAACATTCAGTACTTC
NA	TRBV5-5	NA	TRBJ2-5	CASSPGTTQETQYF	TGTGCCAGCAGCCCCGGGACAACACAAGAGACCCAGTACTTC
few	TRBV25-1	NA	TRBJ1-3	CASTSLNTIYF	TGTGCCAGCACTTCCCTAAACACCATATATTTT
few	TRBV4-3	TRBD1	TRBJ2-1	CASSQERTGGLGEQFF	TGCGCCAGCAGCCAAGAGAGGACAGGGGGCTTGGGTGAGCAGTTCTTC
NA	TRBV7-7	NA	TRBJ2-1	CASSLWGTVYNEQFF	TGTGCCAGCAGCCTTTGGGGGACTGTTTACAATGAGCAGTTCTTC
NA	TRBV5-1	TRBD1	TRBJ2-6	CASSPTGAGANVLTF	TGCGCCAGCAGCCCGACAGGGGCAGGGGCCAACGTCCTGACTTTC
few	TRBV6-6	NA	TRBJ1-2	CASVGGGYTF	TGTGCCAGCGTGGGGGGGGGCTACACCTTC
NA	TRBV11-2	TRBD2	TRBJ2-5	CASSSGTSAYQETQYF	TGTGCCAGCAGCTCCGGGACTAGCGCGTATCAAGAGACCCAGTACTTC
NA	TRBV5-4	TRBD1	TRBJ2-7	CASSLEGQGRGEQYF	TGTGCCAGCAGCTTGGAGGGACAGGGTAGGGGCGAGCAGTACTTC
NA	TRBV7-9	TRBD1	TRBJ1-2	CASSLGDRDRSYGYTF	TGTGCCAGCAGCTTAGGTGACAGGGATCGGTCCTATGGCTACACCTTC
NA	TRBV2	NA	TRBJ1-4	CASSLLATNEKLFF	TGTGCCAGCAGTTTACTTGCAACTAATGAAAAACTGTTTTTT
few	TRBV18	NA	TRBJ2-1	CASSPRPGVGSSSGEQFF	TGTGCCAGCTCACCCCGGCCTGGGGTAGGGAGTAGCTCTGGTGAGCAGTTCTTC
NA	TRBV28	TRBD2	TRBJ2-7	CASRTGTSDLYEQYF	TGTGCCAGCAGGACCGGGACTAGCGACCTCTACGAGCAGTACTTC
NA	TRBV7-9	NA	TRBJ1-1	CASRKDRSKHTEAFF	TGTGCCAGCAGAAAGGACAGAAGCAAGCACACTGAAGCTTTCTTT
NA	TRBV7-9	TRBD2	TRBJ2-1	CASSLSGGLAEYEQFF	TGTGCCAGCAGCCTTTCAGGGGGACTAGCGGAATATGAGCAGTTCTTC
NA	TRBV6-5	NA	TRBJ2-1	CASSYYSGQNEQFF	TGTGCCAGCAGTTACTACTCGGGTCAGAATGAGCAGTTCTTC
NA	TRBV19	TRBD2	TRBJ2-1	CATRLAGGVNEQFF	TGTGCAACCAGACTAGCGGGAGGGGTTAATGAGCAGTTCTTC
NA	TRBV7-2	TRBD1	TRBJ1-5	CASSQGQSNQPQHF	TGTGCCAGCAGCCAGGGACAGAGCAATCAGCCCCAGCATTTT
NA	TRBV7-9	NA	TRBJ2-7	CASSPDRPPYEQYF	TGTGCCAGCAGCCCAGACAGGCCACCCTACGAGCAGTACTTC
NA	TRBV12-5	NA	TRBJ1-2	CASGLDSNYGYTF	TGTGCTAGTGGTTTGGACAGTAACTATGGCTACACCTTC
NA	TRBV7-9	TRBD2	TRBJ2-5	CASSPLAGGWETQYF	TGTGCCAGCAGCCCTCTAGCGGGAGGGTGGGAGACCCAGTACTTC
NA	TRBV5-4	TRBD2	TRBJ2-2	CASGRGGLNTGELFF	TGTGCCAGCGGGAGGGGAGGGTTGAACACCGGGGAGCTGTTTTTT
NA	TRBV2	NA	TRBJ2-3	CASTTTPGDRTDTQYF	TGTGCCAGCACCACAACCCCAGGGGATCGCACAGATACGCAGTATTTT
NA	TRBV27	TRBD2	TRBJ2-5	CASRGTSGRFETQYF	TGTGCCAGCAGGGGAACTAGCGGGAGATTCGAGACCCAGTACTTC
NA	TRBV18	TRBD1	TRBJ1-1	CASSPGQTNTEAFF	TGTGCCAGCTCACCGGGACAGACGAACACTGAAGCTTTCTTT
NA	TRBV4-1	TRBD2	TRBJ2-1	CASSQGPNGGAWNEQFF	TGCGCCAGCAGCCAAGGCCCTAACGGGGGGGCATGGAATGAGCAGTTCTTC
NA	TRBV28	TRBD1	TRBJ2-7	CASRGRDRVSYEQYF	TGTGCCAGCAGGGGTCGGGACAGGGTGTCATACGAGCAGTACTTC
once	TRBV10-3	TRBD1	TRBJ1-2	CAISERGQGHYGYTF	TGTGCCATCAGTGAGAGGGGACAGGGGCACTATGGCTACACCTTC
NA	TRBV7-6	NA	TRBJ2-3	CASSLAHREGDTQYF	TGTGCCAGCAGCTTAGCCCACAGGGAGGGAGATACGCAGTATTTT
many	TRBV25-1	TRBD1	TRBJ1-2	CASSEYPNRGGYTF	TGTGCCAGCAGTGAATACCCCAACAGGGGCGGCTACACCTTC
few	TRBV4-3	NA	TRBJ1-4	CASSQGGGVDEKLFF	TGCGCCAGCAGCCAAGGGGGGGGAGTAGATGAAAAACTGTTTTTT
NA	TRBV19	TRBD1	TRBJ1-2	CASRFSGGNGYTF	TGTGCCAGTAGGTTCTCAGGGGGGAATGGCTACACCTTC
NA	TRBV29-1	NA	TRBJ1-1	CSVADRLNTEAFF	TGCAGCGTAGCGGACAGACTGAACACTGAAGCTTTCTTT
NA	TRBV7-2	NA	TRBJ1-1	CASSRELSATGAEAFF	TGTGCCAGCAGCCGGGAGCTATCCGCTACAGGCGCTGAAGCTTTCTTT
once	TRBV14	TRBD2	TRBJ2-1	CASSRTSGRLDEQFF	TGTGCCAGCAGCCGGACTAGCGGGAGGCTCGATGAGCAGTTCTTC
NA	TRBV30	TRBD2	TRBJ2-4	CAWSVGTSGSDIQYF	TGTGCCTGGAGTGTAGGAACTAGCGGGAGTGACATTCAGTACTTC
NA	TRBV5-6	NA	TRBJ2-1	CASSLGQSYNEQFF	TGTGCCAGCAGCTTAGGACAATCCTACAATGAGCAGTTCTTC
NA	TRBV4-3	NA	TRBJ2-3	CASSQAGVSTDTQYF	TGCGCCAGCAGCCAAGCGGGGGTAAGCACAGATACGCAGTATTTT
few	TRBV29-1	NA	TRBJ2-5	CSVRVSGETQYF	TGCAGCGTGAGGGTTTCGGGAGAGACCCAGTACTTC
NA	TRBV7-2	TRBD2	TRBJ2-2	CASSLDSGSNTGELFF	TGTGCCAGCAGCTTAGACAGCGGGAGTAACACCGGGGAGCTGTTTTTT
NA	TRBV15	TRBD2	TRBJ2-1	CATSKPLGLAGFEQFF	TGTGCCACCAGCAAACCTCTAGGACTAGCGGGTTTCGAGCAGTTCTTC
NA	TRBV6-1	NA	TRBJ1-2	CASSEATSVNYGYTF	TGTGCCAGCAGTGAAGCAACATCTGTTAACTATGGCTACACCTTC
NA	TRBV21-1	NA	TRBJ1-1	CASSTNFTKQGHTEAFF	TGTGCCAGCAGCACCAACTTTACAAAACAGGGTCACACTGAAGCTTTCTTT
NA	TRBV27	NA	TRBJ2-3	CASSSPGGGTDTQYF	TGTGCCAGCAGTTCCCCAGGGGGTGGGACTGATACGCAGTATTTT